This TCR beta chain emerged from a study of blood T cell repertoires in COVID-19. Trimming removed 5 bases at V and 4 bases at J, with 11 bases between. This CDR3 is 13 amino acids long. The V gene's germline CDR1 is SGHTA and CDR2 FQGNSA. Original processing notes: How many nucleated cells were present was estimated from reference gene primer amplification. TCRdb's copy holds only in-frame clones and misses some; the assay was immunoSEQ multiplex PCR. Clonal size and the V and J genes are those of that table, whereas D and trimming came from the DNA. The table shows 110,000 to 150,000 clones, with 85% occurring only once.

The V and J genes are TRBV7-2 and TRBJ1-2; TRBD1 might be the D (6 bases). Specimen: PBMCs or T cells enriched from blood (not recorded which). The TCR originated in a woman between 40 and 55 years old who had recovered from COVID-19. CDR3 coding DNA: TGTGCCAGCAGCCCCGCAGGGGTCTATGGCTACACCTTC. Residues: CASSPAGVYGYTF.